These 18 T cell receptor beta chains originate from one sample sequenced in a study of regulatory T cells in long-lasting Graves disease (TCRdb year 2021). In light of the paper, this sample's time point label describes: newly diagnosed GD, antithyroid drugs for less than 3 months. RNA was extracted from PBMCs in TRIzol for both TCR sequencing and RNA sequencing. Libraries were built with multiplex PCR. Sequencer: Illumina HiSeq 4000. TCR beta libraries were built with iRepertoire HTBI primers and Arm-PCR amplification of CDR3 regions. TCRdb passed the public sequencing reads through fastp at Q25 and MiXCR, retaining productive beta sequences. For every CDR3 protein sequence, its rows merge into one entry that carries the most common genes and DNA. In all, the sample holds 300,000 to 400,000 distinct CDR3 sequences, and approximately 15% of those were seen once. The ten largest clones represent 25% to 30% of the sample.

The same data also went into a second study, on T cells in Graves' hyperthyroidism and ophthalmopathy.

The sequencing used peripheral blood mononuclear cells (PBMCs), collected at new diagnosis, from a patient treated with antithyroid drugs. These receptors were collected from a man aged 40-49 years with Graves disease. Donor details come from another sample of the same person, matched by shared clones.

This clonotype was seen at least ten times. The chain joins TRBV12-3 or TRBV12-4 to TRBJ2-1; the match to TRBD1 covers 10 bases. The CDR3 contains 17 residues. Trimming took 6 bases from V and 0 from J; bases not matched to a gene: 8. The CDR3 loop is CASRRPGQGFSYNEQFF. The DNA for the CDR3 is TGTGCCAGCAGACGCCCGGGACAGGGGTTCTCCTACAATGAGCAGTTCTTC.

The chain combines TRBV7-9 with TRBJ2-2, with D possibly being TRBD2 (7 bases). V was cut by 5 bases and J by 6 bases, with 13 bases left in between. This CDR3 is built from 14 residues. Germline values: CDR1 SEHNR, CDR2 FQNEAQ (reference sequence). The CDR3 DNA reads TGTGCCAGCAGCAAAGAAGGGGGGGCCGGGGAGCTGTTTTTT. Its translation is CASSKEGGAGELFF.

This clonotype was seen a handful of times. The V call is TRBV7-9, the J call TRBJ1-1, with TRBD1 identical over 9 bases. The V and J ends lost 1 base and 4 bases, in that order; junction bases with no gene match: 4. Per germline, CDR1 SEHNR and CDR2 FQNEAQ (reference sequence). The CDR3 is 15 amino acids. In nucleotides, the CDR3 is TGTGCCAGCAGCTTAGGGGACAGGGTTTTCACTGAAGCTTTCTTT. This codes for CASSLGDRVFTEAFF.

CDR3 bases: TGTGCCAGCAGTTACAGGGTCGGAAACACCATATATTTT. Protein: CASSYRVGNTIYF. The chain has TRBV6-5 and TRBJ1-3, with no clear D. Trimming shortened V by 2 bases and J by 4 bases, and 6 bases separated the two germline ends. This CDR3 region has 13 residues. CDR1 and CDR2 from the germline V gene are MNHEY and SVGAGI.

This clonotype has ten or more counts. The chain carries TRBV11-3 and TRBJ1-1; no clear D gene. V lost 4 bases and J lost 1, with 7 bases in between. The CDR3 spans 13 residues. Looked up from germline, CDR1 is SGHNT and CDR2 is YENEEA. DNA for the CDR3: TGTGCCAGCAGCTCTCTGGGGAACACTGAAGCTTTCTTT. Encoded protein: CASSSLGNTEAFF. Full variable domain (missing parts from reference TRBV11-3 and TRBJ1-1): EAGVVQSPRYKIIEKKQPVAFWCNPISGHNTLYWYLQNLGQGPELLIRYENEEAVDDSQLPKDRFSAERLKGVDSTLKIQPAELGDSAVYLCASSSLGNTEAFFGQGTRLTVV.

The V and J genes are TRBV6-1 and TRBJ2-7, with 8 bases aligning to TRBD2. With 6 bases clipped from V and 4 bases from J, the junction kept 11 bases outside the gene matches. Germline lookup yields CDR1 MNHNS and CDR2 SASEGT. The CDR3 length is 15 residues. As DNA, the CDR3 is TGTGCCAGCAGAAGATTCGAGACTAGCGTATACGAGCAGTACTTC. Encoded protein: CASRRFETSVYEQYF.

On this clonotype itself: This may arise from a read error, as a much more abundant clone is one base away. This chain connects TRBV7-9 to TRBJ2-3; 11 positions agree with TRBD2. There are 18 residues in the CDR3. Germline CDR1 is SEHNR and CDR2 is FQNEAQ (reference sequence). CDR3 in amino acids: CVSSFRGLAGFGTDTQYF. The DNA for the CDR3 is TGTGTCAGCAGCTTTCGAGGACTAGCGGGCTTCGGCACAGATACGCAGTATTTT.

This clonotype was counted many times. V usage is TRBV30 and J usage is TRBJ2-1, with 8 bases identical to TRBD2. From germline, CDR1 is GTSNPN and CDR2 SVGIG (reference sequence). Trimming cost V 0 bases and J 7 bases; bases outside gene matches: 8. The CDR3 is 15 residues long. The CDR3 coding sequence is TGTGCCTGGAGTGTTGGAAGCGGGGGAAAGAATGAGCAGTTCTTC. This translates into CAWSVGSGGKNEQFF.

At least ten counts were recorded for this clonotype. The rearrangement uses TRBV30 and TRBJ2-2; D is unclear. CDR1 GTSNPN and CDR2 SVGIG come from the germline V gene (reference sequence). V was cut by 2 bases and J by 6 bases, with 7 bases left in between. The length of the CDR3 is 12 residues. The CDR3 DNA is TGTGCCTGGAGTCGGACGGCCGGGGAGCTGTTTTTT. The encoded protein is CAWSRTAGELFF.

The table lists this clonotype with many counts. The chain uses TRBV18 and TRBJ1-5; D not resolved. CDR3 size: 14 residues. The germline V gene has CDR1 KGHSH and CDR2 LQKENI. The V and J ends lost 5 bases and 3 bases respectively, with 11 bases between them. The CDR3 nucleotides are TGTGCCAGCTCAGTCTGGGGATTCAATCAGCCCCAGCATTTT. Encoded protein: CASSVWGFNQPQHF.

This clonotype was seen more than once but under ten times. The chain recombines TRBV2 with TRBJ1-4; the D is unclear. V lost 7 bases, J lost 0 bases, and 6 bases lay in between. The germline gives CDR1 SNHLY, CDR2 FYNNEI. The CDR3 extends over 13 amino acids. CDR3 bases: TGTGCCAGCACACGGACAACTAATGAAAAACTGTTTTTT. Amino acid sequence: CASTRTTNEKLFF.

This clonotype was seen ten or more times. The genes are TRBV7-2 and TRBJ2-7; D is possibly TRBD1 (5 bases). CDR1 and CDR2 from the germline V gene are SGHTA and FQGNSA. The ends were cut back, 6 bases at V and 6 bases at J, with 18 bases in the middle. This CDR3 contains 14 residues. In nucleotides, the CDR3 is TGTGCCAGCAGTCCAGGACATACGAGTAGCGAGCAGTACTTC. It codes for CASSPGHTSSEQYF.

A word on this clonotype: Given a far larger clone just one base away, this is likely a sequencing read error. This chain connects TRBV9 to TRBJ2-3, with a tentative D call TRBD2 (5 bases). The CDR3 has 15 amino acids. In germline, CDR1 is SGDLS, CDR2 YYNGEE. V was trimmed by 4 bases and J by 4 bases, leaving 16 bases between them. The CDR3 sequence: CASSQDGKEADTQYF. CDR3 coding DNA: TGTGCCAGCAGCCAAGACGGGAAAGAGGCAGATACGCAGTATTTT.

Ten or more counts support this clonotype. The chain has TRBV5-1 and TRBJ1-1; possible D gene TRBD1, 5 bases. The CDR3 runs 15 residues. The V gene lost 0 bases and the J gene lost 4 bases, with 13 bases spanning the gap. Germline V lookup: CDR1 SGHRS, CDR2 YFSETQ. CDR3 coding DNA: TGCGCCAGCAGCTTGGCGGGGGGTAGGGGCACTGAAGCTTTCTTT. Translated, it gives CASSLAGGRGTEAFF. The whole variable domain, remainder taken from reference TRBV5-1 and TRBJ1-1, is KAGVTQTPRYLIKTRGQQVTLSCSPISGHRSVSWYQQTPGQGLQFLFEYFSETQRNKGNFPGRFSGRQFSNSRSEMNVSTLELGDSALYLCASSLAGGRGTEAFFGQGTRLTVV.

This sequence joins TRBV7-9 and TRBJ1-1; TRBD1 might be the D (6 bases). This CDR3 spans 14 amino acids. The germline V gene has CDR1 SEHNR and CDR2 FQNEAQ (reference sequence). V lost 10 bases and J lost 0, with 15 bases in between. The CDR3 sequence: CAISNGQMNTEAFF. The CDR3 DNA sequence: TGTGCCATATCAAATGGACAGATGAACACTGAAGCTTTCTTT.

This clonotype was counted ten times or more. This rearrangement joins TRBV28 to TRBJ1-5, with D unclear. The CDR3 sequence is 14 residues long. Trimming removed 3 bases from V and 4 bases from J, with 10 bases in between. The V gene's germline CDR1 is MDHEN and CDR2 SYDVKM. Here the CDR3 DNA reads TGTGCCAGCAGTTTTTTGATTTGGAATCAGCCCCAGCATTTT. Protein sequence: CASSFLIWNQPQHF.

This clonotype appeared a few times. The chain combines TRBV4-3 with TRBJ2-1; 12 bases match TRBD2. Losses at the gene ends were 0 bases for V and 4 bases for J; bases not matched to a gene: 4. The CDR3 is made up of 17 amino acids. CDR1 LGHNA and CDR2 YSLEER come from the germline V gene. CDR3: CASSQDLAGGDYNEQFF. CDR3 in DNA: TGCGCCAGCAGCCAAGATCTAGCGGGGGGGGATTACAATGAGCAGTTCTTC.

This clonotype occurred many times. The chain carries TRBV6-2 or TRBV6-3 and TRBJ1-3, with D uncertain. The V gene lost 2 bases and the J gene lost 7 bases, with 12 bases spanning the gap. Germline V lookup: CDR1 MNHEY, CDR2 SVGEGT. There are 14 residues in the CDR3. CDR3 nucleotide sequence: TGTGCCAGCAGTTACGAGACACGGAGCAACACCATATATTTT. Its protein is CASSYETRSNTIYF.